A single sample gave rise to the 32 T cell receptor beta chains below, sequenced in a study of T cell responses to AZD1222 COVID-19 vaccine. Assay: immunoSEQ multiplex PCR; the TCRdb copy retains only in-frame clones and omits some. Counted here are about 120,000 clones, approximately 86% occurring once; the ten biggest clones make up about 2.9%. Specimen: peripheral blood, collected 28 days after the second AZD1222 dose. The receptors originated from an adult who received the AZD1222 COVID-19 vaccine.

The chain is built from TRBV7-3 and TRBJ2-7; D not resolved. CDR1 is SGHTA, CDR2 FQGTGA, per germline. Trimming removed 1 base at V and 2 bases at J, with 9 bases between. The CDR3 runs 14 residues. The CDR3 bases are TGTGCCAGCAGCTTAAGACGGAAGACCTACGAGCAGTACTTC. Protein sequence: CASSLRRKTYEQYF. The whole variable domain, remainder taken from reference TRBV7-3 and TRBJ2-7, is GAGVSQTPSNKVTEKGKYVELRCDPISGHTALYWYRQSLGQGPEFLIYFQGTGAADDSGLPNDRFFAVRPEGSVSTLKIQRTERGDSAVYLCASSLRRKTYEQYFGPGTRLTVT.

This chain joins TRBV20-1 and TRBJ2-1; the D gene is possibly TRBD1 (6 bases). Trimming removed 3 bases from V and 6 bases from J, with 12 bases in between. The CDR3 is 13 residues long. Germline CDR1 DFQATT, CDR2 SNEGSKA (reference sequence). CDR3 sequence: CSASLGAANEQFF. In DNA form, the CDR3 reads TGCAGTGCTAGTTTGGGGGCCGCCAATGAGCAGTTCTTC.

The V call is TRBV30, the J call TRBJ2-7; D remains ambiguous. V was clipped by 2 bases and J by 1 base, with 9 bases between them. There are 13 residues in the CDR3. Germline CDR1 and CDR2: GTSNPN and SVGIG (reference sequence). The CDR3 region is CAWSNDISYEQYF. The CDR3 region has the DNA TGTGCCTGGAGTAACGACATATCCTACGAGCAGTACTTC.

V gene TRBV27 combines with J gene TRBJ2-6, with 7 bases fitting TRBD1. V shed 2 bases, J shed 2 bases, and the junction held 12 bases outside the gene matches. CDR3 length: 19 residues. From germline, CDR1 is MNHEY and CDR2 SMNVEV (reference sequence). The CDR3 spells CASSLRGRDLRAGANVLTF. The DNA of the CDR3 is TGTGCCAGCAGTTTAAGGGGGCGCGATCTTAGGGCTGGGGCCAACGTCCTGACTTTC.

This sequence joins TRBV27 and TRBJ2-3; 7 bases align to TRBD2. The V gene's germline CDR1 is MNHEY and CDR2 SMNVEV (reference sequence). V lost 0 bases and J lost 4; bases outside the gene matches: 4. There are 15 residues in the CDR3. In nucleotides, the CDR3 is TGTGCCAGCAGTTTATCGAACCGGGAGGCAGATACGCAGTATTTT. Translating gives CASSLSNREADTQYF.

The chain joins TRBV5-1 to TRBJ2-1, with D possibly being TRBD1 or TRBD2 (5 bases each). From germline, CDR1 is SGHRS and CDR2 YFSETQ. Trimming left V 2 bases short and J 3 bases short, with 12 bases between. The CDR3 sequence is 15 residues long. The CDR3, as DNA: TGCGCCAGCAGCTTTCCCGGGACCAACTACAATGAGCAGTTCTTC. Translated, it gives CASSFPGTNYNEQFF.

In its sample, this clone was seen once. This rearrangement joins TRBV6-1 to TRBJ1-2; D gene ambiguous. Trimming stripped 3 bases from V and 4 bases from J, with 9 bases between. The CDR3 extends over 13 amino acids. Looked up from germline, CDR1 is MNHNS and CDR2 is SASEGT. The CDR3 DNA is TGTGCCAGCAGTGACCCGGGGTTCTATGGCTACACCTTC. It encodes CASSDPGFYGYTF.

The chain is built from TRBV11-3 and TRBJ2-2; D not certain. Trimming cost V 0 bases and J 4 bases, with 9 bases left between them. The CDR3 is made up of 15 amino acids. The germline gives CDR1 SGHNT, CDR2 YENEEA. Written as DNA, the CDR3 is TGTGCCAGCAGCTTAGAAGGGATGGGCACCGGGGAGCTGTTTTTT. Encoded protein: CASSLEGMGTGELFF.

The gene calls are TRBV7-2 and TRBJ2-3; D not resolved. This CDR3 comprises 15 residues. V was clipped by 0 bases and J by 10 bases, with 17 bases between them. From germline, CDR1 is SGHTA and CDR2 FQGNSA. DNA of the CDR3: TGTGCCAGCAGCTTAGCCCTCCTAAGCGTCCATGCGCAGTATTTT. Amino acid sequence: CASSLALLSVHAQYF.

The V gene is TRBV30, the J gene TRBJ2-7, with 8 bases matching TRBD1. Germline CDR1 and CDR2: GTSNPN and SVGIG (reference sequence). The CDR3 is 13 residues long. V lost 0 bases, J lost 5 bases, and 3 bases stayed unmatched. The CDR3 DNA reads as TGTGCCTGGAGTGTCGGACAGGGTCACGAGCAGTACTTC. Translating it yields CAWSVGQGHEQYF.

This clone was seen only once. V usage is TRBV30 and J usage is TRBJ1-5; D perhaps matches TRBD1 (6 bases). V lost 0 bases and J lost 2, with 11 bases in between. CDR3 length equals 15 residues. Germline CDR1 is GTSNPN and CDR2 is SVGIG (reference sequence). The CDR3 spells CAWSVRGAGNQPQHF. The CDR3 nucleotides are TGTGCCTGGAGTGTACGGGGGGCTGGCAATCAGCCCCAGCATTTT.

The chain carries TRBV6-5 and TRBJ1-5; D is unresolved. Germline V lookup: CDR1 MNHEY, CDR2 SVGAGI. The CDR3 has 15 amino acids. V was pared by 5 bases and J by 0 bases, with 11 bases between. The CDR3: CASSPDINSNQPQHF. The CDR3 nucleotides read TGTGCCAGCAGTCCCGATATCAATAGCAATCAGCCCCAGCATTTT.

The V and J genes are TRBV28 and TRBJ1-1; the match to TRBD1 covers 9 bases. In germline, CDR1 is MDHEN, CDR2 SYDVKM. Trimming cost V 8 bases and J 5 bases; bases outside gene matches: 6. CDR3 length: 13 amino acids. The CDR3 loop is CASLTGGGTEAFF. CDR3 nucleotide sequence: TGTGCCAGCCTGACAGGGGGAGGAACTGAAGCTTTCTTT.

The V and J genes are TRBV4-1 and TRBJ2-1; 8 bases are shared with TRBD1. The germline V gene has CDR1 MGHRA and CDR2 YSYEKL. V lost 4 bases, J lost 3 bases, and 8 bases stayed unmatched. The CDR3 length is 16 residues. DNA of the CDR3: TGCGCCAGCAGCCGAAAGACAGGGGACGGCTACAATGAGCAGTTCTTC. Translating gives CASSRKTGDGYNEQFF.

The chain combines TRBV11-1 with TRBJ1-3; the D is unclear. CDR1 is SGHAT, CDR2 FQDESV, per germline (reference sequence). Between the trimmed V and J ends, which lost 3 bases and 3 bases, there was a span of 9 bases. There are 14 residues in the CDR3. CDR3 DNA: TGTGCCAGCAGCTTTTCGGGGAATGGAAACACCATATATTTT. Translated: CASSFSGNGNTIYF.

The chain joins TRBV15 to TRBJ1-4; no clear D. This CDR3 is 14 amino acids long. Germline CDR1 reads LNHNV; CDR2 reads YYDKDF (reference sequence). Trimming cost V 4 bases and J 0 bases, with 6 bases left between them. In DNA, the CDR3 is TGTGCCACCAGCACGGCCGCAACTAATGAAAAACTGTTTTTT. Translated: CATSTAATNEKLFF.

J is TRBJ1-5 and V is TRBV5-1, with D perhaps TRBD1 (5 bases). V was pared by 0 bases and J by 3 bases, with 10 bases between. CDR3 length equals 15 residues. Germline V gene sequence: CDR1 SGHRS, CDR2 YFSETQ. DNA for the CDR3: TGCGCCAGCAGCTTGGGGGGGAGCAACAATCAGCCCCAGCATTTT. Translation: CASSLGGSNNQPQHF.

J is TRBJ1-6 and V is TRBV6-5; a possible D gene is TRBD1 (5 bases). This CDR3 has 15 residues. V was shortened by 4 bases and J by 4 bases, with 11 bases between the two germline ends. CDR1 is MNHEY, CDR2 SVGAGI, per germline. The CDR3 protein is CASSSMTDYNSPLHF. The CDR3 nucleotides read TGTGCCAGCAGTTCCATGACAGATTATAATTCACCCCTCCACTTT.

This chain connects TRBV3-1 (or the pseudogene TRBV3-2) to TRBJ1-1, with D perhaps matching TRBD1 (6 bases). Germline V gene lookup returns CDR1 LGHDT and CDR2 YNNKEL (reference sequence). V shed 4 bases and J shed 1 base, with 10 bases lying between them. The CDR3 runs to 14 residues. The CDR3 DNA is TGTGCCAGCAGCCGGACAGCACGGAACACTGAAGCTTTCTTT. It specifies CASSRTARNTEAFF.

The V call is TRBV4-3, the J call TRBJ2-7, with D hard to call. Between the trimmed V and J ends, which lost 0 bases and 2 bases, there was a span of 11 bases. Germline values: CDR1 LGHNA, CDR2 YSLEER. The CDR3 covers 15 residues. The CDR3 sequence: CASSQELDGTYEQYF. DNA for the CDR3: TGCGCCAGCAGCCAAGAGTTGGACGGAACCTACGAGCAGTACTTC.

A few counts support this clone. The chain has TRBV2 and TRBJ1-2; 7 positions match TRBD1. The trim removed 5 bases at V and 8 bases at J, leaving 11 bases unmatched. The CDR3 has 14 residues. The germline V gene encodes CDR1 SNHLY and CDR2 FYNNEI. The CDR3 DNA follows: TGTGCCAGCAGTTTTGACAGGGCCCCTTTGGGCTACACCTTC. Amino acids: CASSFDRAPLGYTF.

This clone was observed a handful of times. The gene calls are TRBV7-8 and TRBJ1-1; 8 bases are a match to TRBD1. With 4 bases clipped from V and 3 bases from J, the junction kept 7 bases outside the gene matches. Per the germline V gene, CDR1 is SGHVS and CDR2 is FQNEAQ. The CDR3 extends over 15 amino acids. The chain's CDR3 is CASSSSGGGYTEAFF. CDR3 coding DNA: TGTGCCAGCAGCTCATCAGGGGGCGGGTACACTGAAGCTTTCTTT.

This chain links TRBV11-2 with TRBJ1-4; 9 nucleotides line up with TRBD1. Germline trimming cut 4 bases from V and 8 bases from J; bases unmatched to any gene: 8. Germline-derived CDR1 and CDR2 are SGHAT and FQNNGV. This CDR3 spans 15 amino acids. The CDR3 bases are TGTGCCAGCAGCTCCGTTGACAGGGGGGTCGAAAAACTGTTTTTT. Translation: CASSSVDRGVEKLFF.

The chain combines TRBV7-2 with TRBJ2-4; the D gene is possibly TRBD2 (6 bases). Germline V lookup: CDR1 SGHTA, CDR2 FQGNSA. CDR3 length: 16 residues. Trimming stripped 2 bases from V and 8 bases from J, with 19 bases between. The CDR3 DNA follows: TGTGCCAGCAGCTTATATTCTAGCGCGATTGGGGACATTCAGTACTTC. Its translation is CASSLYSSAIGDIQYF.

This clone was detected once. The J gene is TRBJ1-4, the V gene TRBV5-1; 8 bases are shared with TRBD1. Germline V gives CDR1 SGHRS, CDR2 YFSETQ. J gave up 1 base and V 5 bases, and 7 bases lay outside the gene matches. The CDR3 has 16 amino acids. This CDR3 is CASSQTGVGTNEKLFF. The CDR3 nucleotides are TGCGCCAGCAGTCAGACAGGGGTTGGAACTAATGAAAAACTGTTTTTT.

V and J are TRBV28 and TRBJ2-7; 11 positions match TRBD1. The V gene end was trimmed by 5 bases and the J gene end by 2 bases; junction bases not matched to a gene: 8. The CDR3 has 16 residues. CDR1 is MDHEN, CDR2 SYDVKM, per germline. The CDR3 bases are TGTGCCAGCAGTCGGTCTGGGACAGGGGGTCCCTACGAGCAGTACTTC. This sequence encodes CASSRSGTGGPYEQYF.

The chain is built from TRBV5-4 and TRBJ2-2; a possible D gene is TRBD1 (5 bases). CDR3 length: 14 residues. Per the germline V gene, CDR1 is SGHNT and CDR2 is YYREEE (reference sequence). Trimming took 4 bases from V and 7 from J, leaving 14 bases between them. The CDR3 sequence is CASSNQGVRGELFF. Written as DNA, the CDR3 is TGTGCCAGCAGCAACCAGGGCGTCCGCGGGGAGCTGTTTTTT.

The chain links TRBV18 to TRBJ2-7; 7 bases map to TRBD2. Germline CDR1 is KGHSH and CDR2 is LQKENI. J was trimmed by 6 bases and V by 0 bases; bases with no gene match: 5. The CDR3 consists of 14 residues. The CDR3 DNA follows: TGTGCCAGCTCACCACCCGGGACGGGAGGCGAGCAGTACTTC. Protein sequence: CASSPPGTGGEQYF.

The chain couples TRBV27 to TRBJ2-1; 8 positions agree with TRBD2. There are 14 residues in the CDR3. Losses at the gene ends were 6 bases for V and 7 bases for J; bases not matched to a gene: 8. Looked up from germline, CDR1 is MNHEY and CDR2 is SMNVEV (reference sequence). Here the CDR3 reads CASRLTGGRNEQFF. In DNA form, the CDR3 reads TGTGCCAGCAGGTTAACGGGGGGGCGGAATGAGCAGTTCTTC.

The chain links TRBV5-1 to TRBJ2-3, with 10 bases matching TRBD2. This CDR3 is built from 15 residues. V dropped 5 bases and J dropped 4; count of bases not matched to a gene: 7. The V gene's germline CDR1 is SGHRS and CDR2 YFSETQ. The CDR3 loop is CASSLAGGQADTQYF. The DNA of the CDR3 is TGCGCCAGCAGTTTAGCGGGGGGCCAGGCAGATACGCAGTATTTT.

The chain recombines TRBV11-3 with TRBJ2-1; no definite D call. The CDR3 consists of 15 residues. V shed 6 bases and J shed 0 bases, with 12 bases lying between them. Germline V CDR1 and CDR2: SGHNT, YENEEA. CDR3 residues: CASREAALSYNEQFF. CDR3 nucleotide sequence: TGTGCCAGCAGGGAAGCCGCACTCTCCTACAATGAGCAGTTCTTC.

This rearrangement joins TRBV7-2 to TRBJ1-2, with 10 bases aligning to TRBD1. The CDR3 contains 15 residues. The germline V gene has CDR1 SGHTA and CDR2 FQGNSA. V shed 7 bases and J 3 bases; nucleotides not matched to a gene: 8. For the CDR3, the DNA is TGTGCCAGCACTCTTGTGGGACAGGGGTACTATGGCTACACCTTC. It translates to CASTLVGQGYYGYTF. Full variable domain (rest looked up from reference TRBV7-2 and TRBJ1-2): GAGVSQSPSNKVTEKGKDVELRCDPISGHTALYWYRQSLGQGLEFLIYFQGNSAPDKSGLPSDRFSAERTGGSVSTLTIQRTQQEDSAVYLCASTLVGQGYYGYTFGSGTRLTVV.